These 17 T cell receptor beta chains were sequenced from one sample in a study of response to subunit inactivated influenza vaccine. TCRdb reprocessed the RT-PCR reads via MiXCR and lists one record per CDR3 protein. In the table there are approximately 700,000 distinct CDR3 sequences, 14% of which are singletons. The sample was PBMCs from blood, taken about 14 days before vaccination. These receptors were collected from a man aged 45-65 years who received an inactivated influenza vaccine.

This clonotype was counted many times. This sequence joins TRBV9 and TRBJ2-7; 10 positions agree with TRBD2. V was pared by 4 bases and J by 5 bases, with 12 bases of the junction left unmatched. Germline CDR1 and CDR2: SGDLS and YYNGEE. The CDR3 contains 16 residues. As DNA, the CDR3 is TGTGCCAGCAGCACCTCCGGGACTAGCGCAGTCCACGAGCAGTACTTC. This codes for CASSTSGTSAVHEQYF.

This clonotype was seen a few times. The chain employs TRBV11-2 and TRBJ2-1, with 11 bases matching TRBD2. Germline CDR1 SGHAT, CDR2 FQNNGV. The CDR3 sequence is 17 residues long. Trimming removed 4 bases from V and 5 bases from J; junction bases left unmatched: 10. CDR3 coding DNA: TGTGCCAGCAGCTCGACGCGACTAGCGGGACCTAACAATGAGCAGTTCTTC. Its protein product is CASSSTRLAGPNNEQFF.

This chain joins TRBV10-3 and TRBJ2-2; TRBD2 matches 8 bases. The germline V gene encodes CDR1 ENHRY and CDR2 SYGVKD. CDR3 size: 16 residues. Losses at the gene ends were 0 bases for V and 4 bases for J; bases not matched to a gene: 4. DNA of the CDR3: TGTGCCATCAGTGAGTCCGGGCTAGCGGGCACCGGGGAGCTGTTTTTT. This gives the protein CAISESGLAGTGELFF.

This clonotype has only a few counts. The chain links TRBV4-3 to TRBJ1-6; 10 bases align to TRBD1. From germline, CDR1 is LGHNA and CDR2 YSLEER. The CDR3 sequence is 16 residues long. Germline trimming cut 0 bases from V and 8 bases from J; bases unmatched to any gene: 4. The CDR3 protein is CASSQDVGQGYSPLHF. The CDR3 coding sequence is TGCGCCAGCAGCCAAGATGTGGGACAGGGGTATTCACCCCTCCACTTT.

The chain couples TRBV7-3 to TRBJ2-2; maybe TRBD1 (6 bases). V was pared by 6 bases and J by 5 bases, with 13 bases between. This CDR3 contains 14 residues. The germline CDR1 and CDR2 sequences are SGHTA and FQGTGA. CDR3: CASSSTGSTGELFF. Here the CDR3 DNA reads TGTGCCAGCAGTTCTACAGGGTCGACCGGGGAGCTGTTTTTT.

This clonotype occurred a few times. The CDR3 loop is CAISERERETQYF. Here the CDR3 DNA reads TGTGCCATCAGTGAACGTGAGAGGGAGACCCAGTACTTC. V usage is TRBV10-3 and J usage is TRBJ2-5; no definite D call. V shed 3 bases and J shed 5 bases, with 10 bases lying between them. The CDR3 has 13 amino acids. The germline V gene has CDR1 ENHRY and CDR2 SYGVKD.

This clonotype occurred a few times. The gene calls are TRBV11-2 and TRBJ2-4, with TRBD1 identical over 8 bases. The junction had 7 bases not matched to a gene; V was cut back by 5 bases and J by 1 base. Germline V gives CDR1 SGHAT, CDR2 FQNNGV. CDR3 size: 16 residues. The DNA of the CDR3 is TGTGCCAGCAGCCCAAGGACAGGGATGGCCAAAAACATTCAGTACTTC. The encoded protein is CASSPRTGMAKNIQYF.

This clonotype has a count of ten or more. This chain connects TRBV5-1 to TRBJ2-6, with D possibly matching TRBD2 (6 bases). Germline CDR1 is SGHRS and CDR2 is YFSETQ. The V end lost 2 bases, the J end lost 2 bases, and 17 bases lay between the germline ends. This CDR3 comprises 18 residues. This CDR3 reads CASSFQAGATTGANVLTF. The CDR3, as DNA: TGCGCCAGCAGCTTCCAAGCGGGCGCGACGACTGGGGCCAACGTCCTGACTTTC. The whole variable domain, remainder taken from reference TRBV5-1 and TRBJ2-6, is KAGVTQTPRYLIKTRGQQVTLSCSPISGHRSVSWYQQTPGQGLQFLFEYFSETQRNKGNFPGRFSGRQFSNSRSEMNVSTLELGDSALYLCASSFQAGATTGANVLTFGAGSRLTVL.

The chain recombines TRBV11-3 with TRBJ2-1; 7 bases line up with TRBD1. The J segment lost 4 bases and the V segment lost 2 bases, leaving 8 bases of the junction unmatched. Germline values: CDR1 SGHNT, CDR2 YENEEA. The CDR3 has 16 residues. The CDR3 coding sequence is TGTGCCAGCAGCTTATCCCCCGGGACAGATTACAATGAGCAGTTCTTC. This translates into CASSLSPGTDYNEQFF.

A few counts support this clonotype. The chain combines TRBV7-9 with TRBJ2-7, with D possibly matching TRBD1 (5 bases). This CDR3 contains 15 residues. V was trimmed by 5 bases and J by 1 base, leaving 15 bases between them. Germline assignment: CDR1 SEHNR and CDR2 FQNEAQ (reference sequence). CDR3 coding DNA: TGTGCCAGCAGCCCAGGGCTAGGGATATCCTACGAGCAGTACTTC. Protein product: CASSPGLGISYEQYF.

This clonotype occurred a few times. This chain uses TRBV7-9 with TRBJ2-5, with D unresolved. The V end lost 2 bases, the J end lost 4 bases, and 17 bases lay between the germline ends. The CDR3 sequence is 16 residues long. Per germline, CDR1 SEHNR and CDR2 FQNEAQ (reference sequence). CDR3 sequence reads: CASSLTPIRIGETQYF. The CDR3 coding sequence is TGTGCCAGCAGCTTAACCCCTATAAGGATTGGAGAGACCCAGTACTTC.

There are a few counts of this clonotype. This chain connects TRBV5-1 to TRBJ2-5; D is perhaps TRBD2 (5 bases). The length of the CDR3 is 14 residues. V was pared by 2 bases and J by 0 bases, with 8 bases between. CDR1 is SGHRS, CDR2 YFSETQ, per germline. CDR3 DNA sequence: TGCGCCAGCAGCTTCGGACTTGACCAAGAGACCCAGTACTTC. It is translated as CASSFGLDQETQYF.

The CDR3 spells CASSWTVLETQYF. The CDR3 DNA is TGTGCCAGCAGTTGGACAGTCTTGGAGACCCAGTACTTC. This chain joins TRBV6-5 and TRBJ2-5; perhaps TRBD1 as D (6 bases). V lost 4 bases to trimming and J lost 5 bases, with 11 bases between them. The germline CDR1 and CDR2 sequences are MNHEY and SVGAGI. The CDR3 covers 13 residues.

At least ten counts were recorded for this clonotype. The gene calls are TRBV11-2 and TRBJ2-7; no firm D call. This CDR3 has 14 amino acids. Germline assignment: CDR1 SGHAT and CDR2 FQNNGV. V shed 2 bases and J shed 2 bases, with 10 bases lying between them. The CDR3 sequence: CASSLSGSTYEQYF. The CDR3 bases are TGTGCCAGCAGCTTATCCGGCAGCACCTACGAGCAGTACTTC.

This clonotype has only a few counts. This sequence joins TRBV6-1 and TRBJ1-2; D not certain. V was pared by 2 bases and J by 3 bases, with 7 bases between. Germline V gene lookup returns CDR1 MNHNS and CDR2 SASEGT. This CDR3 has 13 amino acids. CDR3 residues: CASSESPYYGYTF. In DNA form, the CDR3 reads TGTGCCAGCAGTGAATCTCCCTACTATGGCTACACCTTC.

The table lists this clonotype with a few counts. V usage is TRBV5-1 and J usage is TRBJ2-5; the D gene is possibly TRBD2 (6 bases). Germline V gene data show CDR1 as SGHRS and CDR2 as YFSETQ. This CDR3 is 15 amino acids long. The V end was cut by 4 bases, the J end by 2 bases, with 15 bases between. Here the CDR3 DNA reads TGCGCCAGCAGCCTCCGTTCCGCGGGACAAGAGACCCAGTACTTC. It codes for CASSLRSAGQETQYF. The variable domain in full, with the rest retrieved from reference TRBV5-1 and TRBJ2-5, is KAGVTQTPRYLIKTRGQQVTLSCSPISGHRSVSWYQQTPGQGLQFLFEYFSETQRNKGNFPGRFSGRQFSNSRSEMNVSTLELGDSALYLCASSLRSAGQETQYFGPGTRLLVL.

The gene calls are TRBV30 and TRBJ1-3; the D is unclear. The V end lost 1 base, the J end lost 7 bases, and 8 bases lay between the germline ends. The germline V gene encodes CDR1 GTSNPN and CDR2 SVGIG (reference sequence). The CDR3 spans 12 residues. The CDR3 coding sequence is TGTGCCTGGAGTGGAAGCAGGAACACCATATATTTT. Translating gives CAWSGSRNTIYF.